This TCR beta chain was captured by sequencing in a study of shared clonotypes between healthy human individuals. Overall study: The people who gave samples were two women and three men aged 18 to 49. Study-level points and caveats: Compared with memory subsets, naive subsets generally had larger estimated richness. Non-shared clonotypes had lower generation probabilities than those shared by all four donors.

Notes on this clone: Its antigen remains unknown.

The CDR3 has 15 residues. CDR1 MGHRA and CDR2 YSYEKL come from the germline V gene. The V end lost 2 bases, the J end lost 0 bases, and 9 bases lay between the germline ends. Running of the assay took place at deep level. Sequenced by immunoSEQ multiplex PCR; TCRdb stores in-frame clones only, minus some. The sample shows some 2,500,000 clones, just under 95% of them seen only once. The chain links TRBV4-1 to TRBJ2-3; no firm D call. Sequenced material: naive CD4+ T cells from PBMCs. Subset denoted: CD45RA+ positively selected. The clonotype comes from a man aged 18 to 30 in good health. Some clones in this sample may be carry-over from other donors' samples. The CDR3 is CASSQLRLSTDTQYF. CDR3 in DNA: TGCGCCAGCAGCCAACTCCGACTCAGCACAGATACGCAGTATTTT.